These 8 T cell receptor beta chains were all obtained from the same sample, sequenced in a study of human T cells and chemical hapten exposure. TCRdb reprocessed the RACE reads via MiXCR and lists one record per CDR3 protein. The sample has about 120,000 distinct CDR3 sequences, 12% seen once; the top ten hold approximately 1.4%. Time point meaning: patch test 1, 2 weeks after DPC sensitization. Sample treatment: therapeutic diphenylcyclopropenone sensitization with weekly scalp DPC. The starting material was whole blood, obtained in connection with sensitization to the hapten diphenylcyclopropenone (DPC). These receptors all stem from a woman between 50 and 59 years old with alopecia areata. Some clones in this sample may be carry-over from other donors' samples.

In this sample, this clonotype turned up many times. This chain connects TRBV11-2 to TRBJ1-2; no reliable D call. Germline V gene lookup returns CDR1 SGHAT and CDR2 FQNNGV. The CDR3 covers 14 residues. V lost 5 bases to trimming and J lost 4 bases, with 14 bases between them. CDR3 coding DNA: TGTGCCAGCAGCCAAGGTATGCGGAGCTATGGCTACACCTTC. Protein product: CASSQGMRSYGYTF. Looking up the rest from reference TRBV11-2 and TRBJ1-2 gives the full variable domain: EAGVAQSPRYKIIEKRQSVAFWCNPISGHATLYWYQQILGQGPKLLIQFQNNGVVDDSQLPKDRFSAERLKGVDSTLKIQPAKLEDSAVYLCASSQGMRSYGYTFGSGTRLTVV.

This clonotype was picked up a small number of times. This chain links TRBV19 with TRBJ2-3; 12 nucleotides match TRBD2. Germline trimming cut 6 bases from V and 8 bases from J; bases unmatched to any gene: 9. This CDR3 spans 15 amino acids. The V gene's germline CDR1 is LNHDA and CDR2 SQIVND (reference sequence). The CDR3 spells CASSVLAGGAATQYF. The CDR3 DNA follows: TGTGCCAGTAGCGTCCTAGCGGGGGGGGCGGCTACGCAGTATTTT. The entire variable domain, with the rest obtained from reference TRBV19 and TRBJ2-3, is as follows: DGGITQSPKYLFRKEGQNVTLSCEQNLNHDAMYWYRQDPGQGLRLIYYSQIVNDFQKGDIAEGYSVSREKKESFPLTVTSAQKNPTAFYLCASSVLAGGAATQYFGPGTRLTVL.

The chain combines TRBV20-1 with TRBJ1-5, with D tentatively TRBD1 (5 bases). This CDR3 has 15 amino acids. Between the trimmed V and J ends, which lost 4 bases and 3 bases, there was a span of 16 bases. Germline loops: CDR1 DFQATT, CDR2 SNEGSKA (reference sequence). This CDR3 is CSAISSIGDNQPQHF. Written as DNA, the CDR3 is TGCAGTGCTATTTCCTCAATAGGGGACAATCAGCCCCAGCATTTT.

This clonotype appeared many times. The gene calls are TRBV20-1 and TRBJ1-3; D is perhaps TRBD1 (5 bases). Trimming removed 4 bases at V and 0 bases at J, with 16 bases between. There are 16 residues in the CDR3. Germline V CDR1 and CDR2: DFQATT, SNEGSKA (reference sequence). The CDR3 bases are TGCAGTGCTAACAAAAAGACAGACCTCTCTGGAAACACCATATATTTT. The encoded protein is CSANKKTDLSGNTIYF.

Here the CDR3 reads CASSLDRFNYGYTF. The CDR3, as DNA: TGTGCCAGCAGTCTCGATCGGTTTAACTATGGCTACACCTTC. This chain connects TRBV21-1 to TRBJ1-2. TRBV21-1 is assigned pseudogene status. The CDR3 covers 14 residues.

This clonotype appeared a few times. The CDR3: CSVEGNEETQYF. The CDR3 DNA is TGCAGCGTTGAGGGGAATGAAGAGACCCAGTACTTC. The chain combines TRBV29-1 with TRBJ2-5; D uncertain. Germline assignment: CDR1 SQVTM and CDR2 ANQGSEA. The V gene lost 3 bases and the J gene lost 3 bases, with 8 bases spanning the gap. The CDR3 sequence is 12 residues long.

This clonotype showed up many times. The CDR3: CASSQGDRENTEAFF. The CDR3 DNA reads TGTGCCAGCAGCCAAGGGGACAGGGAGAACACTGAAGCTTTCTTT. The chain recombines TRBV4-2 with TRBJ1-1; 9 nucleotides line up with TRBD1. The CDR3 loop spans 15 amino acids. The junction had 1 base not matched to a gene; V was cut back by 1 base and J by 1 base. Germline values: CDR1 LGHNA, CDR2 YNFKEQ.

This clonotype appeared many times. The chain uses TRBV27 and TRBJ2-2, with 9 positions matching TRBD1. Germline V gene lookup returns CDR1 MNHEY and CDR2 SMNVEV (reference sequence). The CDR3 consists of 16 residues. The junction had 11 bases not matched to a gene; V was cut back by 5 bases and J by 7 bases. The CDR3 is CASSRSGTGKVGELFF. CDR3 coding DNA: TGTGCCAGCAGTCGGTCCGGGACAGGGAAGGTCGGGGAGCTGTTTTTT.